This T cell receptor beta chain was captured in a study of T cell clonality in common variable immunodeficiency. Whole-study findings and limits: CVID subjects showed higher TCRbeta clonality than healthy controls. Common variable immunodeficiency TCR beta sequences reportedly had fewer deletions and N-nucleotide insertions.

Patients and controls were mostly of Caucasian heritage. V gave up 5 bases and J gave up 4 bases, with 14 bases separating them. Germline lookup yields CDR1 SEHNR and CDR2 FQNEAQ (reference sequence). There are 14 residues in the CDR3. This clone was seen more than once but under ten times. Its antigen remains unknown. The read comes to an end 3 residues before the CDR3 does, leaving the germline J gene to fill in the end. Sequencing used immunoSEQ multiplex PCR; TCRdb keeps in-frame clones, though not all of them. Sampling found about 35,000 clones, none seen once. Source material: peripheral blood mononuclear cells. The rearrangement uses TRBV7-9 and TRBJ1-1; the D gene is possibly TRBD1 (6 bases). This TCR derives from a human donor with common variable immunodeficiency. CDR3 loop: CASSPDSWGTEAFF. The CDR3 DNA, read in part, is TGTGCCAGCAGCCCGGACAGTTGGGGCACTGAA.